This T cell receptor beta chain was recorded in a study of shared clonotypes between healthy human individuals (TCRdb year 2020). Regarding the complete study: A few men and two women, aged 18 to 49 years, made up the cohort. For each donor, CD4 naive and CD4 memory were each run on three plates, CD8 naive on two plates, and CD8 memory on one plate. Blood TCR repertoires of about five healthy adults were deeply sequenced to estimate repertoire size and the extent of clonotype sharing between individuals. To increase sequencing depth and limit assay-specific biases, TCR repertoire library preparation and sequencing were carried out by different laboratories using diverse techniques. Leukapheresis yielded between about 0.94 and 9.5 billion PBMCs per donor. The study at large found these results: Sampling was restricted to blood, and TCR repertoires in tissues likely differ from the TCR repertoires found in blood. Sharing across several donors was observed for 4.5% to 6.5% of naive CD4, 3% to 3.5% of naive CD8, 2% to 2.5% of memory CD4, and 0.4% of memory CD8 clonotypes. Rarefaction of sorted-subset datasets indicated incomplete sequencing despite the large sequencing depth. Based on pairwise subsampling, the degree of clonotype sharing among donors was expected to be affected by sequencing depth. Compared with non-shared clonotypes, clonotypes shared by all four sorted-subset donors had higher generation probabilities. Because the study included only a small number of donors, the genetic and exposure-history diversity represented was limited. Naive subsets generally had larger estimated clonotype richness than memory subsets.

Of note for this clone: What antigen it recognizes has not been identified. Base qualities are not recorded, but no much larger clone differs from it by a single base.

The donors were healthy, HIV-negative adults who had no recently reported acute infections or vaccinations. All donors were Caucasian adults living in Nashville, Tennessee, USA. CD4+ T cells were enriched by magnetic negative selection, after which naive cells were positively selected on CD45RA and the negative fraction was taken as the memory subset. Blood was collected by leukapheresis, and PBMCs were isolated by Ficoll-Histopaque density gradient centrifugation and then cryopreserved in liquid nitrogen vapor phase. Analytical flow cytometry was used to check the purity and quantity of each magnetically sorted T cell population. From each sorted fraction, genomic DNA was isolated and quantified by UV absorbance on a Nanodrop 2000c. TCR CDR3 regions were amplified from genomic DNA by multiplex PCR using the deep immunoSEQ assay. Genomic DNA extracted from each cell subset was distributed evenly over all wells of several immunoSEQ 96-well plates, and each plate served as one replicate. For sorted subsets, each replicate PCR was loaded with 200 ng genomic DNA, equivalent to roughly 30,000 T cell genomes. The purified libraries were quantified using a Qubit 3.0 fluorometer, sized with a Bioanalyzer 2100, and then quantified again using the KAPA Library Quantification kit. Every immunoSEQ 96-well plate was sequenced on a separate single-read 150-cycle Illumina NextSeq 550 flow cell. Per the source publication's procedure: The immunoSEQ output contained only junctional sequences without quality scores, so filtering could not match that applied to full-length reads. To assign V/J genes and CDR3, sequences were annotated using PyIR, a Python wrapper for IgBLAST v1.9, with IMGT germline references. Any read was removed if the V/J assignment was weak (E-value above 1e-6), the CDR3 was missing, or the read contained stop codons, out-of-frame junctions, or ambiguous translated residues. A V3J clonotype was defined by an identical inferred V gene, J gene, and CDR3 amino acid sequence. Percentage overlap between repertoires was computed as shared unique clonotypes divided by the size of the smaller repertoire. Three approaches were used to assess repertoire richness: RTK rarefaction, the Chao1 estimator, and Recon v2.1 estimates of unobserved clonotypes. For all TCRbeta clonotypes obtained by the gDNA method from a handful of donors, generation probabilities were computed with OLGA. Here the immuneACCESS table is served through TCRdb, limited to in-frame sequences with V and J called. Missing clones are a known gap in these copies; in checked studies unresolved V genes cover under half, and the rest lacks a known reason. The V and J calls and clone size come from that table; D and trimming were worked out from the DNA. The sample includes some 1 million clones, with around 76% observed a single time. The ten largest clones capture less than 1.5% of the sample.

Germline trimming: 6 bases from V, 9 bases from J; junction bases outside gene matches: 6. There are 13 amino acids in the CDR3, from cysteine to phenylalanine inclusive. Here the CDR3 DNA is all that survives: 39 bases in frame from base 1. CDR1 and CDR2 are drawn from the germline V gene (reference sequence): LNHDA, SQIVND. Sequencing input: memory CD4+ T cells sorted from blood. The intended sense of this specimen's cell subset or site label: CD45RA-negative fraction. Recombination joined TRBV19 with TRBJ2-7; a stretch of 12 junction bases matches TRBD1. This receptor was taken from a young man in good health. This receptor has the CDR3 CASRGQGAVWQYF. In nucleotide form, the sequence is TGTGCCAGTAGGGGACAGGGGGCGGTTTGGCAGTACTTC.